This T cell receptor (beta chain) emerged from a study of shared clonotypes between healthy human individuals. About the study: Sampling drew on donors who were a couple of women and three men aged 18 to 49.

The naive CD8 population came from CD45RO-negative cells selected for CCR7, without terminally differentiated effector memory CD45RA+ cells. Donors were healthy HIV-negative adults without recently reported acute infections or vaccinations. The CDR3 sequence is 15 residues long. Per germline, CDR1 SEHNR and CDR2 FQNEAQ (reference sequence). After removal of 8 bases from V and 3 bases from J, the junction contained 12 bases not matched to a gene. Remarks on this clone: Antigen specificity is unknown.

The method was immunoSEQ multiplex PCR; TCRdb's version includes in-frame clones alone and lacks a portion of them. The repertoire includes about 2,200,000 clones, 85% to 95% of them detected once, and around 1.7% sits in the top ten. Regarding the study as a whole: Clonotypes not shared had lower generation probabilities than those common to all four donors.

Material for sequencing was naive CD8+ T cells from PBMCs. V and J are TRBV7-9 and TRBJ2-7; the match to TRBD1 covers 8 bases. The sequence came from a man aged 18 to 30 in good health. Some clones in this sample may be carry-over from other donors' samples. CDR3 residues: CASGSEGQAIYEQYF. The CDR3 DNA reads as TGTGCCAGCGGTTCCGAGGGACAGGCGATCTACGAGCAGTACTTC.